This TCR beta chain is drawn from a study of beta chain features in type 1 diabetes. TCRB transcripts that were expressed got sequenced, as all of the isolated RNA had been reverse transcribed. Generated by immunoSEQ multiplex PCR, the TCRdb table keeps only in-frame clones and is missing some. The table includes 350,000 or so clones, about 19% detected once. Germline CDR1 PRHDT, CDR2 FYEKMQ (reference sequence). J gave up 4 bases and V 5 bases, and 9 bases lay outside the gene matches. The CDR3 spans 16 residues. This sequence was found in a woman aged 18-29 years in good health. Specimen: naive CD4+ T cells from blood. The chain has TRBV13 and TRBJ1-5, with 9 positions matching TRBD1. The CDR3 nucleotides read TGTGCCAGCAGCGTGTGGAGGGACAGGGTGAATCAGCCCCAGCATTTT. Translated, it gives CASSVWRDRVNQPQHF.